The T cell receptor (beta chain) under discussion was sequenced for a study of T-cell memory formation after mild COVID-19. At the level of the study: Across donors, TCR clusters were largely donor specific.

Whole-study findings and limits: Contracting clones localized mainly to CM and EM when CD4+ and mainly to EMRA when CD8+.

TCRdb independently ran MiXCR on the 5' RACE reads; one entry per CDR3 protein. The sample shows about 270,000 distinct CDR3 sequences, 15% to 20% of them seen only once. This clonotype occurred once. Its antigen is unidentified. The CDR3 runs to 15 residues. CDR1 SGHTA and CDR2 FQGTGA come from the germline V gene. The V end lost 5 bases, the J end lost 0 bases, and 11 bases lay between the germline ends. Sequencing input: PBMCs or a T cell subset sorted from them (not recorded which). This chain links TRBV7-3 with TRBJ2-1, with D perhaps TRBD1 or TRBD2 (5 bases each). The clonotype was recovered from a man aged 18 to 30 who had mild COVID-19 (a few samples of this study predate the infection). Cell type and time point are not known. CDR3 residues: CASSPMGVSYNEQFF. CDR3 in DNA: TGTGCCAGCAGCCCCATGGGGGTCTCCTACAATGAGCAGTTCTTC.